This T cell receptor beta chain was recovered during a study of regulatory T cells in long-lasting Graves disease. Indicated time point: persistent/refractory GD, antithyroid drugs over 5 years with positive TRAb. There was RNA extracted from PBMCs, and the TCR library was made from it. The germline CDR1 and CDR2 sequences are SGHVS and FQNEAQ. This CDR3 spans 15 amino acids. In building TCR beta libraries, iRepertoire HTBI primers were used together with Arm-PCR of CDR3 regions. TCRdb re-derived calls from the multiplex PCR reads in MiXCR, one entry per CDR3 protein. The sample includes over 450,000 distinct CDR3 sequences, under 25% of them seen just once. With respect to this clonotype: This may arise from a read error, as a much more abundant clone is one base away.

Here the sequenced sample was peripheral blood mononuclear cells (PBMCs), taken when the disease was refractory, from a patient treated with antithyroid drugs. The origin of this receptor is a female donor with Graves disease. J is TRBJ2-7 and V is TRBV7-8, with 14 bases aligning to TRBD2. The CDR3 loop is CVSSPLGLAGVEQYF. DNA for the CDR3: TGTGTCAGCAGCCCCCTGGGACTAGCGGGAGTCGAGCAGTACTTC.